This TCR beta chain came from a study of shared clonotypes between healthy human individuals. Study as a whole: Each donor's CD8 memory used one plate, CD8 naive two, each CD4 subset three.

Measured with immunoSEQ multiplex PCR; TCRdb has only the in-frame clones, and not every one. Among 330,000 or so clones listed, around four fifths were seen once. The CDR3 is made up of 15 amino acids. V lost 0 bases to trimming and J lost 7 bases; unmatched junction nucleotides: 3. Germline lookup yields CDR1 SGHNT and CDR2 YYREEE (reference sequence). The donors, all of them Caucasian adults, lived in Nashville, Tennessee. This receptor was taken from a man aged 25-45 years in good health. The sequencing input was memory CD4+ T cells sorted from blood. The subset here: CD45RA-negative fraction. The rearrangement uses TRBV5-4 and TRBJ2-1, with 11 bases matching TRBD2. CDR3 loop: CASSLELAGVNEQFF. CDR3 sequence (DNA): TGTGCCAGCAGCTTGGAACTAGCGGGAGTGAATGAGCAGTTCTTC. Using reference TRBV5-4 and TRBJ2-1 for the parts outside the CDR3, the full variable domain is ETGVTQSPTHLIKTRGQQVTLRCSSQSGHNTVSWYQQALGQGPQFIFQYYREEENGRGNFPPRFSGLQFPNYSSELNVNALELDDSALYLCASSLELAGVNEQFFGPGTRLTVL.